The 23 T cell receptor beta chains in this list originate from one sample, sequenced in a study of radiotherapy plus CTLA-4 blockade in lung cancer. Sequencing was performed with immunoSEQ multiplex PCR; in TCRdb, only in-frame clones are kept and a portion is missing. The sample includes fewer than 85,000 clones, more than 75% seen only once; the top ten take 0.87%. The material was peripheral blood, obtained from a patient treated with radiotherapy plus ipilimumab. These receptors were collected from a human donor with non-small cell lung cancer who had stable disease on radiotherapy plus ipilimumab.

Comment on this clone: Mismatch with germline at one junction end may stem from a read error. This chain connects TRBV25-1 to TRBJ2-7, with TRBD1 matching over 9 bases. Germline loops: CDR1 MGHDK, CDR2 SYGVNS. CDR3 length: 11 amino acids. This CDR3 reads CASRNTGGPLF. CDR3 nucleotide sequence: TGTGCCAGCAGGAACACAGGGGGCCCCCTCTTC.

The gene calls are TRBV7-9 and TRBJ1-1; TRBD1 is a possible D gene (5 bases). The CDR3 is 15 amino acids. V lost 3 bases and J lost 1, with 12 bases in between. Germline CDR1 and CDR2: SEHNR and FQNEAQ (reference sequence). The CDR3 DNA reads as TGTGCCAGCAGCTTCGGGGGAGGAGGGAACACTGAAGCTTTCTTT. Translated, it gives CASSFGGGGNTEAFF.

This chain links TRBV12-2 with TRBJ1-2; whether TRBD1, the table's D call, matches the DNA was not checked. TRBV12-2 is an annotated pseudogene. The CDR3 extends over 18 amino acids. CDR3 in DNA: TGTGCAAGTCGCTTAGCAGACAGAGGGACAGGGGCGCTCTATGGCTACACCTTC. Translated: CASRLADRGTGALYGYTF.

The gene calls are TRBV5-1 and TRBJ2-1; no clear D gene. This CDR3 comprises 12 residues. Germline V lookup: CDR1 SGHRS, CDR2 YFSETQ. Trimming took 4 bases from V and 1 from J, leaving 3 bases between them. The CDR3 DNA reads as TGCGCCAGCAGCGGATCCTACAATGAGCAGTTCTTC. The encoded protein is CASSGSYNEQFF.

In nucleotides, the CDR3 is TGCGCCAGCAGCCCCAAGGGGAGTAACACTGAAGCTTTCTTT. This codes for CASSPKGSNTEAFF. The J gene is TRBJ1-1, the V gene TRBV5-1; weak D call: TRBD1 (5 bases). Germline V lookup: CDR1 SGHRS, CDR2 YFSETQ. This CDR3 has 14 residues. Trimming removed 4 bases at V and 2 bases at J, with 12 bases between.

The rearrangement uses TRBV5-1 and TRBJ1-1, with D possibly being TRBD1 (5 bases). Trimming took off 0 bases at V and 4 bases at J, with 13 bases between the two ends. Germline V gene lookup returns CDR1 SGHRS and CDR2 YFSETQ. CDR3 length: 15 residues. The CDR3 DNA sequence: TGCGCCAGCAGCTTGGGGGGGAGTCGTTCCACTGAAGCTTTCTTT. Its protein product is CASSLGGSRSTEAFF.

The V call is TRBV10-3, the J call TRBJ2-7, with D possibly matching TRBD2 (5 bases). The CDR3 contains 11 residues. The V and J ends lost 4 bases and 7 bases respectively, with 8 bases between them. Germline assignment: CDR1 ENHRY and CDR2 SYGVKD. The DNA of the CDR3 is TGTGCCATCAGTGTTCAGCGGGAGCAGTACTTC. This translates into CAISVQREQYF.

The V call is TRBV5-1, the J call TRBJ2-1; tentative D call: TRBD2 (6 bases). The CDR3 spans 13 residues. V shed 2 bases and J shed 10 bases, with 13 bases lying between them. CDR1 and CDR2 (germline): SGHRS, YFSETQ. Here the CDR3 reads CASSFGGTQEQFF. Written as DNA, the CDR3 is TGCGCCAGCAGCTTTGGGGGGACTCAAGAGCAGTTCTTC.

The CDR3: CASSSSRQGGVEQYF. The CDR3 nucleotides read TGTGCCAGCAGCTCCAGCCGACAGGGTGGAGTCGAGCAGTACTTC. The rearrangement joins TRBV11-2 to TRBJ2-7; 7 positions agree with TRBD1. After removal of 4 bases from V and 6 bases from J, the junction contained 12 bases not matched to a gene. Looked up from germline, CDR1 is SGHAT and CDR2 is FQNNGV. The length of the CDR3 is 15 residues.

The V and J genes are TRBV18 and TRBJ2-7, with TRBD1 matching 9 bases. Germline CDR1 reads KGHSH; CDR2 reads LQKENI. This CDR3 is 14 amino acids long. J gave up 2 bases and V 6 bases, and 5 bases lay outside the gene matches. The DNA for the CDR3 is TGTGCCAGCTCTCCCGGGACAGGGCCCTACGAGCAGTACTTC. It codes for CASSPGTGPYEQYF.

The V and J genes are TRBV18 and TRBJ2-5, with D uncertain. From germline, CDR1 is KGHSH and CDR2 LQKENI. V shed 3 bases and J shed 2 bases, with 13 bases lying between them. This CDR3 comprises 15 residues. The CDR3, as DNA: TGTGCCAGCTCACCGGAGATGCTATCGCAAGAGACCCAGTACTTC. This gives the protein CASSPEMLSQETQYF.

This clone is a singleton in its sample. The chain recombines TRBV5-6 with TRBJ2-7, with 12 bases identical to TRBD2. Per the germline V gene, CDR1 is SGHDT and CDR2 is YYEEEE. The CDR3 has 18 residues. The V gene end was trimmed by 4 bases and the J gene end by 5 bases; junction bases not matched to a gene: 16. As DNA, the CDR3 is TGTGCCAGCAGCCTGAGGACGACTAGCGGGAGACTGGATGACGAGCAGTACTTC. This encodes CASSLRTTSGRLDDEQYF. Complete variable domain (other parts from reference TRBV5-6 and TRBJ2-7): DAGVTQSPTHLIKTRGQQVTLRCSPKSGHDTVSWYQQALGQGPQFIFQYYEEEERQRGNFPDRFSGHQFPNYSSELNVNALLLGDSALYLCASSLRTTSGRLDDEQYFGPGTRLTVT.

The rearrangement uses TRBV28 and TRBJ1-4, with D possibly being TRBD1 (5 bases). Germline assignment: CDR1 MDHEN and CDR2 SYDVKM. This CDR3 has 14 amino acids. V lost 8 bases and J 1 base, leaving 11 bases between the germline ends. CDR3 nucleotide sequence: TGTGCCAGCCAACCGGGGGGAACTAATGAAAAACTGTTTTTT. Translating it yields CASQPGGTNEKLFF.

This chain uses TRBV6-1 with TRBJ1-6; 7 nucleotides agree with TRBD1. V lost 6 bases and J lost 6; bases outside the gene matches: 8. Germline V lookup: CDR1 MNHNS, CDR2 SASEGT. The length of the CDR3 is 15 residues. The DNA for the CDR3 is TGTGCCAGCAGCCAGTACGGGACAGTTAATTCACCCCTCCACTTT. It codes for CASSQYGTVNSPLHF.

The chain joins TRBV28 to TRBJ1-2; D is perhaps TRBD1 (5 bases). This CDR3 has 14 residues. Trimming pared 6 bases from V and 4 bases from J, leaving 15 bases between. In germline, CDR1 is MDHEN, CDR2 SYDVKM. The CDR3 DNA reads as TGTGCCAGCAGCACCCTAAGGGGAGGCTATGGCTACACCTTC. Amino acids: CASSTLRGGYGYTF.

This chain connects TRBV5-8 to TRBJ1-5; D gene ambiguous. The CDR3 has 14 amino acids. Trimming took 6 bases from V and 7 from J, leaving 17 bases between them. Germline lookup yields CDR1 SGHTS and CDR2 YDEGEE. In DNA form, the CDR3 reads TGTGCCAGCAACACTGCGGGAGGGAGCCAGCCCCAGCATTTT. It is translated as CASNTAGGSQPQHF.

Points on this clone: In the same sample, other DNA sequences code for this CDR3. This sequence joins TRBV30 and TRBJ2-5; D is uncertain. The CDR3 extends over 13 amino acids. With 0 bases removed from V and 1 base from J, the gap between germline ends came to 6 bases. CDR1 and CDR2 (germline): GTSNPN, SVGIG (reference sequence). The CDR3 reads CAWSVRSQETQYF. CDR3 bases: TGTGCCTGGAGTGTTCGGTCCCAAGAGACCCAGTACTTC.

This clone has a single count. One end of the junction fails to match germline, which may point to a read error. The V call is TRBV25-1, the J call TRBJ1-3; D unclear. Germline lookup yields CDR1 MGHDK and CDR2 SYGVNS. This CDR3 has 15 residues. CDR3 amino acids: CAGSEGGVSGNTIYF. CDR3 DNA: TGTGCCGGCAGTGAAGGTGGGGTCTCAGGAAACACCATATATTTT.

The DNA of the CDR3 is TGTGCCAGCAGCTCGGACTCAGGGGGTACGCAGTATTTT. It specifies CASSSDSGGTQYF. V is TRBV5-4 and J is TRBJ2-3, with 7 bases matching TRBD1. Trimming cost V 3 bases and J 8 bases; bases outside gene matches: 6. The CDR3 is 13 amino acids. The germline V gene encodes CDR1 SGHNT and CDR2 YYREEE (reference sequence).

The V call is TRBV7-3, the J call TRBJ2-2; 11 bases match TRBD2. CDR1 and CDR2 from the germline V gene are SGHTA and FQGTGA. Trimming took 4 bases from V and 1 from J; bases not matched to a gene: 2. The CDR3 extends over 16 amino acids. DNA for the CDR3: TGTGCCAGCAGCTCCCTAGCGGGAGGGAACACCGGGGAGCTGTTTTTT. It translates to CASSSLAGGNTGELFF.

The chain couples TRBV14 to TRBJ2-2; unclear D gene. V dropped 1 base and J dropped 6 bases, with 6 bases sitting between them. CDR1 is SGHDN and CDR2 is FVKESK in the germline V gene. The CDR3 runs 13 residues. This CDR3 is CASSQVRSGELFF. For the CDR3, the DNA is TGTGCCAGCAGCCAAGTTAGGTCCGGGGAGCTGTTTTTT.

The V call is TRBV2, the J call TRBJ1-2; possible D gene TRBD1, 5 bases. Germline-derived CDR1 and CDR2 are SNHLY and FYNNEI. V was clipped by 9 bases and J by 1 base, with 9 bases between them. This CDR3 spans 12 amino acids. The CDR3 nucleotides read TGTGCCAGTCTGGGGGTTAACTATGGCTACACCTTC. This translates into CASLGVNYGYTF.

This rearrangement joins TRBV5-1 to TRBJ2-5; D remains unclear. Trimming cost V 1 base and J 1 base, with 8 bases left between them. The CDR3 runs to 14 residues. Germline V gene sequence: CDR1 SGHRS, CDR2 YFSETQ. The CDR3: CASSLSAGQETQYF. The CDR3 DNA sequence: TGCGCCAGCAGCTTGTCCGCAGGCCAAGAGACCCAGTACTTC.